The clone carrying this T cell receptor (beta chain) came up once. Its antigen is unknown. The data were obtained in a study of cytomegalovirus exposure and HLA in healthy donors. Study details: A prior analysis found 117 million unique TCR beta sequences from 150 million to 200 million T cells. Regarding the study as a whole: There were several of the most significant clusters that appeared linked to common viral pathogens in a later analysis. TCR beta chains numbering about 160 were designated cytomegalovirus-associated. In a later analysis, TCR beta V- and J-gene trimming was associated with a missense DCLRE1C variant.

Per germline, CDR1 SGHTA and CDR2 FQGNSA. The junction had 4 bases not matched to a gene; V was cut back by 2 bases and J by 3 bases. This CDR3 contains 14 residues. This PCR relied on a set of 60 Vbeta primers and 13 Jbeta primers. The table came from immunoSEQ multiplex PCR; TCRdb's copy has only in-frame clones and leaves some out. The repertoire holds 85,000 to 130,000 clones, 75% seen once, with around 3% in the top ten. V usage is TRBV7-2 and J usage is TRBJ2-7; 7 bases line up with TRBD2. Material for sequencing was PBMCs. This receptor was identified in a male donor in good health and CMV-seropositive. The CDR3 coding sequence is TGTGCCAGCAGCTTAACTGCGGGGGACTACGAGCAGTACTTC. Its protein is CASSLTAGDYEQYF. Supplemented by reference TRBV7-2 and TRBJ2-7, the full variable domain reads GAGVSQSPSNKVTEKGKDVELRCDPISGHTALYWYRQSLGQGLEFLIYFQGNSAPDKSGLPSDRFSAERTGGSVSTLTIQRTQQEDSAVYLCASSLTAGDYEQYFGPGTRLTVT.